This TCR beta chain was found in a study of T cell repertoires in cytomegalovirus infection (dated by TCRdb to 2018 to 2020). In the study overall: Peptide stimulations targeted recently identified HLA-C-restricted CMV epitopes, whose presentation resists viral immunomodulation, together with well-studied HLA-B-restricted epitopes. Donor HLA type was relevant to the analysis, as public TCR beta signatures indicated carriage of CMV infection together with the matching HLA type.

Overall results and qualifications from the work: The ex vivo response was dominated by HLA-C-restricted CMV-specific TCR beta clonotypes, and the single most frequent clonotype in two of eight donors was supplied by these HLA-C-restricted clonotypes. In both this cohort and an independent cohort of more than 350 donors, the cumulative frequency of public TCR beta family members distinguished carriers of CMV infection plus the relevant HLA type.

The sample was run on an Illumina HiSeq 1500. Starting from the raw public reads, TCRdb applied fastp trimming at Q25, assembled clones with MiXCR and retained in-frame beta chains. Each CDR3 protein appears once, grouped with its most common genes and DNA. The sample yields 26,000 or so distinct CDR3 sequences; about a fifth were counted once. Approximately 80% of the sample is taken by the ten largest. This clonotype was counted between two and nine times. The specificity of this receptor is unknown. Base-call qualities are not available, and no considerably larger clone is one nucleotide away. Trimming removed 4 bases from V and 4 bases from J, leaving 7 bases between the germline ends. The CDR3 covers 13 residues, taking in both the cysteine and the phenylalanine. Only the CDR3 DNA is retained, 39 bases long and in frame from the first base. For CDR1 and CDR2, the germline V gene (reference sequence) lists MNHEY and SMNVEV.

This specimen's treatment or condition label, interpreted: in vitro stimulation with specific CMV peptide epitopes to enrich CMV-specific T cells. The receptor chain draws on TRBV27 and TRBJ1-4; the D segment cannot be called with confidence. The input for sequencing was CD8+ T cells from cultured PBMCs, taken from culture after CMV antigen stimulation. The sequence derives from a human donor in good health (CMV status not recorded). Some clones in this sample may be carry-over from other donors' samples. The CDR3 has the sequence CASSWVVNEKLFF. The DNA reads TGTGCCAGCAGTTGGGTAGTTAATGAAAAACTGTTTTTT.